This is a list of T cell receptor beta chains from one sample in a study of cytomegalovirus exposure and HLA in healthy donors. This table comes from immunoSEQ multiplex PCR, and its TCRdb copy is limited to in-frame clones, with some not included. The sample has about 190,000 clones; around four fifths are singletons. Material for sequencing was PBMCs. These receptors were taken from a woman between 45 and 65 years old in good health and CMV-seropositive. Each CDR3 is given without its conserved first and last residue. A D gene is named only where the DNA matches it firmly.

D gene	CDR3 length	V gene	J gene	CDR3 protein
-	14	TRBV7-9	TRBJ1-6	ASSLATSSYNSPLH
TRBD2	12	TRBV6-6	TRBJ2-7	ASSPSGGSYEQY
-	11	TRBV7-8	TRBJ1-1	ASTPAVNTEAF
TRBD1	11	TRBV19	TRBJ2-7	ASSIGTGDEQY
TRBD1	14	TRBV4-3	TRBJ2-7	ASSQNAGQGVYRAV
TRBD2	11	TRBV2	TRBJ2-5	ASLAGGKETQY
TRBD1	13	TRBV7-9	TRBJ2-3	SSSLRQGSTDTQY
TRBD2	16	TRBV5-5	TRBJ2-1	ASSLMVLAGGPRNEQF
-	13	TRBV9	TRBJ2-7	ASSVGSGVAYEQY
-	14	TRBV7-6	TRBJ2-4	ASSLAGNKGGNIQY
-	11	TRBV5-1	TRBJ1-1	ASRFRENTEAF
-	15	TRBV11-2	TRBJ2-3	ASSSGPGGYSTDTQY
TRBD1	12	TRBV7-2	TRBJ2-4	ASSSDRGLDIQY
TRBD2	16	TRBV2	TRBJ2-5	ASSEIIRRGVLQETQY
-	10	TRBV19	-	ATNNGGYEQY
-	12	TRBV6-5	TRBJ1-3	ASRGGLKGNTIY
TRBD2	13	TRBV11-2	TRBJ2-1	ASSLFRTSPNEQF
TRBD2	14	TRBV7-3	TRBJ2-3	ASSLSSGAGTDTQY
TRBD2	12	TRBV5-1	TRBJ2-3	ASSLTAGVDTQY
TRBD2	15	TRBV7-6	TRBJ2-1	ASSLLSLGGGYNEQF
-	12	TRBV19	TRBJ1-4	ASSMQFRGEKLF
TRBD1	13	TRBV7-9	TRBJ1-6	ASSTTTGVKSPLH
TRBD1	13	TRBV6-5	TRBJ1-2	ASSVKQGSNYGYT
TRBD1	9	TRBV28	TRBJ1-4	ASSPDRELF
-	12	TRBV4-1	TRBJ2-3	ASSQGPESDTQY
-	11	TRBV2	TRBJ2-1	ASIRYRNNEQF
-	12	TRBV6-1	TRBJ1-5	ASSGSGPNQPQH
-	10	TRBV5-1	TRBJ2-7	ASRTPGDEQY
-	11	TRBV7-8	TRBJ1-2	ASSLDGNYGYT
-	13	TRBV5-6	TRBJ2-7	ASSLVDIYAYEQY
-	10	TRBV7-9	TRBJ1-2	ASSLESGGYT
TRBD2	17	TRBV2	TRBJ2-5	ASSEVRTSGGVVQETQY
TRBD2	12	TRBV15	TRBJ2-5	ATSRGLAQETQY
TRBD1	14	TRBV6-6	TRBJ1-5	ASSYPGQGLSQPQH
-	13	TRBV18	TRBJ1-2	ASSLLNRQNYGYT
-	9	TRBV20-1	TRBJ2-7	SATREGEQY
-	12	TRBV19	TRBJ1-3	ASTGPNSGNTIY
-	12	TRBV28	TRBJ1-6	ATLRAGGGGTLH
-	12	TRBV6-6	TRBJ2-5	ASSSWLAGETQY
TRBD1	15	TRBV5-1	TRBJ1-3	ASSLNPGQAAGNTIY
-	13	TRBV7-9	TRBJ2-7	ASSGGTLSSYEQY
TRBD1	13	TRBV6-1	TRBJ1-5	ASTRDRGRDQPQH
-	13	TRBV7-3	TRBJ2-3	ASSLGGQSTDTQY
TRBD1	11	TRBV5-1	TRBJ2-2	ASSLRQGGELF
-	15	TRBV28	TRBJ2-7	ASSLWGRGYDAYEQY
-	14	TRBV2	TRBJ1-1	ASRPTWTGKDTEAF
TRBD1	12	TRBV28	TRBJ1-5	ASSWTGRTGPQH
-	14	TRBV7-2	TRBJ2-5	ASSLEGGGARKTQY
TRBD1	12	TRBV4-1	TRBJ1-1	ASQDRGGNTEAF
TRBD2	13	TRBV4-1	TRBJ2-7	ASSQDIERGYEQY
TRBD1	13	TRBV7-6	TRBJ2-5	ASSKDRGRGETQY
TRBD1	12	TRBV6-5	TRBJ1-5	ASSDLTGNQPQH
TRBD1	13	TRBV6-1	TRBJ2-5	ASSLRTGVQETQY
TRBD1	13	TRBV28	TRBJ1-5	ASSRPGTGSKPQH